At least ten counts were recorded for the clone carrying this TCR beta chain. The data were taken from a study of regulatory T cells in long-lasting Graves disease. Overall study: Recently diagnosed Graves' patients had received antithyroid drugs for under 3 months.

Building the TCR beta libraries relied on iRepertoire HTBI primers, and CDR3 regions underwent Arm-PCR. TCRdb re-called the multiplex PCR reads through MiXCR, storing one row per CDR3 protein. Of 200,000 to 300,000 distinct CDR3 sequences in the sample, just over 20% were seen once. The time point here: newly diagnosed GD, antithyroid drugs for less than 3 months. PBMCs were the source of the RNA used for TCR sequencing. Diagnosis followed American Thyroid Association guidelines for Graves' disease. Approximately 9.6-milliliter peripheral blood samples went into EDTA tubes. This specimen was peripheral blood mononuclear cells (PBMCs), taken at new diagnosis, from a patient treated with antithyroid drugs. The TCR sequence derives from a female donor with Graves disease.

The CDR3 is CASSFLGNEQFF. The CDR3 nucleotides read TGTGCCAGCAGCTTCCTCGGCAATGAGCAGTTCTTC. The chain links TRBV11-1 to TRBJ2-1; D is undetermined. V was trimmed by 3 bases and J by 6 bases, leaving 6 bases between them. Germline V gene lookup returns CDR1 SGHAT and CDR2 FQDESV (reference sequence). The CDR3 is made up of 12 amino acids.